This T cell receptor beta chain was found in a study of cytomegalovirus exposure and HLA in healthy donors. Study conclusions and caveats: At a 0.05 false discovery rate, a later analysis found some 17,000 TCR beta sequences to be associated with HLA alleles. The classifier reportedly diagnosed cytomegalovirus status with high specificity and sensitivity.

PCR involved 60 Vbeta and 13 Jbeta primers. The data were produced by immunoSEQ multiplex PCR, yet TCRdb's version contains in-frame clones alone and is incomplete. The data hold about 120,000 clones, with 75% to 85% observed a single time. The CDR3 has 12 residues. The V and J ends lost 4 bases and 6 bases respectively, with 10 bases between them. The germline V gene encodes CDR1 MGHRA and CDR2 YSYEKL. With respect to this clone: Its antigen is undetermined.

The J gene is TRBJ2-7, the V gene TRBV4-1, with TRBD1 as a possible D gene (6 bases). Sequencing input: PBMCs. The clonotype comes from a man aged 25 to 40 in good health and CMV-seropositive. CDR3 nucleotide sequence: TGCGCCAGCAGCCCACAGGGTGGCGAGCAGTACTTC. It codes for CASSPQGGEQYF.